Below are 3 T cell receptor beta chains sequenced from a single sample in a study of T cell responses to AZD1222 COVID-19 vaccine. Repertoires were generated with immunoSEQ multiplex PCR, while TCRdb's copy carries only in-frame clones and drops some. The table includes under 150,000 clones, nearly 90% detected once. The material sequenced was peripheral blood, taken 28 days after the second AZD1222 dose. All receptors derive from an adult who received the AZD1222 COVID-19 vaccine.

This rearrangement joins TRBV2 to TRBJ1-2, with D possibly being TRBD1 (6 bases). The V end lost 6 bases, the J end lost 7 bases, and 18 bases lay between the germline ends. The CDR3 runs to 14 residues. The germline gives CDR1 SNHLY, CDR2 FYNNEI. The chain's CDR3 is CASRELLQGSGYTF. DNA for the CDR3: TGTGCCAGCAGGGAGCTACTACAGGGATCTGGCTACACCTTC.

In nucleotides, the CDR3 is TGTGCCTACCTCCGGGAGGGCACTGAAGCTTTCTTT. Its protein product is CAYLREGTEAFF. The chain links TRBV30 to TRBJ1-1; D not certain. CDR1 is GTSNPN and CDR2 is SVGIG in the germline V gene (reference sequence). V was pared by 7 bases and J by 4 bases, with 13 bases between. The CDR3 loop spans 12 amino acids. Full variable domain (remainder filled in from reference TRBV30 and TRBJ1-1): SQTIHQWPATLVQPVGSPLSLECTVEGTSNPNLYWYRQAAGRGLQLLFYSVGIGQISSEVPQNLSASRPQDRQFILSSKKLLLSDSGFYLCAYLREGTEAFFGQGTRLTVV.

This chain connects TRBV6-5 to TRBJ2-7, with a weak D call TRBD1 (6 bases). This CDR3 has 15 residues. V was cut by 7 bases and J by 3 bases, with 19 bases left in between. The germline V gene has CDR1 MNHEY and CDR2 SVGAGI. CDR3 coding DNA: TGTGCCAGCAAGCCAAACCGGGACACCTTCTACGAGCAGTACTTC. This codes for CASKPNRDTFYEQYF.